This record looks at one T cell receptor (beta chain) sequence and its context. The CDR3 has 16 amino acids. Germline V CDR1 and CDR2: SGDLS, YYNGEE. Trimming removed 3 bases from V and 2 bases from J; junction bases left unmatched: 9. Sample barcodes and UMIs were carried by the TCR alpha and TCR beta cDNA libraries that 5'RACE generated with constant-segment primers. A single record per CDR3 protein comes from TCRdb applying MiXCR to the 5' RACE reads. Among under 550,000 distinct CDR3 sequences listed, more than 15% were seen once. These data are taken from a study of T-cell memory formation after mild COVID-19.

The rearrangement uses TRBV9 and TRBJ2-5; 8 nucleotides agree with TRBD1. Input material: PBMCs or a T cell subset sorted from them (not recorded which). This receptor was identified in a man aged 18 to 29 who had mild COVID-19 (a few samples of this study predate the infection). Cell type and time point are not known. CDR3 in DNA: TGTGCCAGCAGCGCCAAGGACAGGGAGATTCAAGAGACCCAGTACTTC. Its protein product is CASSAKDREIQETQYF.